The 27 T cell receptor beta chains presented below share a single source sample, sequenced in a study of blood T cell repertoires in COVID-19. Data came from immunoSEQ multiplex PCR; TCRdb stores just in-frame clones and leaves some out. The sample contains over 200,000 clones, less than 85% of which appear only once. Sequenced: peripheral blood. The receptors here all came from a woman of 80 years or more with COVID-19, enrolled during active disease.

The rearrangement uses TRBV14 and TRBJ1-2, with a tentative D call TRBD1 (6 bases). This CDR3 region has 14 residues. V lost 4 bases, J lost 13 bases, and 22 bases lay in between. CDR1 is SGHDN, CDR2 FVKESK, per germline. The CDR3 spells CASSPFTTGSNCTF. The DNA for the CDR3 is TGTGCCAGCAGCCCTTTTACAACAGGGAGCAATTGCACCTTC.

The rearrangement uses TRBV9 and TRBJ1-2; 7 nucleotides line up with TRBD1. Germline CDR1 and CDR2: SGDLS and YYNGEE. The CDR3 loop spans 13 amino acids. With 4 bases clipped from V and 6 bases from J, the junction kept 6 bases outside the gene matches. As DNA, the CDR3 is TGTGCCAGCAGCCCGACAGGGCGCAATGGCTACACCTTC. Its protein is CASSPTGRNGYTF.

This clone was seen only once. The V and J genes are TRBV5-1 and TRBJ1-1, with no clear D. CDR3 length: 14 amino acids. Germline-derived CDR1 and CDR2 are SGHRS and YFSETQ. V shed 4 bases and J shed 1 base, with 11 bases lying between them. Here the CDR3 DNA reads TGCGCCAGCAGCGCACAACAGACGAACACTGAAGCTTTCTTT. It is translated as CASSAQQTNTEAFF.

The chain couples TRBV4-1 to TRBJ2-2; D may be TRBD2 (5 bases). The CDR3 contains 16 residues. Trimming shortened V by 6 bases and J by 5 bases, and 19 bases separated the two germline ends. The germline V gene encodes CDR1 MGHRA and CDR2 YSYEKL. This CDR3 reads CASRARAWEPTGELFF. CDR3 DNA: TGCGCCAGCAGGGCCCGCGCCTGGGAGCCGACCGGGGAGCTGTTTTTT.

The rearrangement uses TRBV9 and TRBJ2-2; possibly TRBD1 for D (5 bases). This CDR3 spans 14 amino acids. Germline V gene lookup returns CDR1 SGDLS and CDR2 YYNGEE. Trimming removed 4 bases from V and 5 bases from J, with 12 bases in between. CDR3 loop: CASSPLTGTGELFF. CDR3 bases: TGTGCCAGCAGCCCCCTCACAGGAACCGGGGAGCTGTTTTTT.

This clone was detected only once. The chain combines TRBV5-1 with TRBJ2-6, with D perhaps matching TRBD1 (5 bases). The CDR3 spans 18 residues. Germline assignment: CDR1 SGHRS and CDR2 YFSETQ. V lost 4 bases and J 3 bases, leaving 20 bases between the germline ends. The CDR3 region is CASSPHWGGESGANVLTF. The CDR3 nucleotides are TGCGCCAGCAGCCCCCACTGGGGCGGTGAAAGTGGGGCCAACGTCCTGACTTTC.

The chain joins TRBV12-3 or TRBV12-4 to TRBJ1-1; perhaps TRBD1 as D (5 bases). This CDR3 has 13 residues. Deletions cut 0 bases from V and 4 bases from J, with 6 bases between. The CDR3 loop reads CASSLADSTEAFF. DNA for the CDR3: TGTGCCAGCAGTTTAGCCGACAGCACTGAAGCTTTCTTT.

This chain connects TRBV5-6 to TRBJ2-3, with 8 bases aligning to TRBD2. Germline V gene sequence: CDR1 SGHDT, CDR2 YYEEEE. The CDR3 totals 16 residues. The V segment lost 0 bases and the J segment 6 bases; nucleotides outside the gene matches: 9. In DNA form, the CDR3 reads TGTGCCAGCAGCTTGGGGGTTAGCGGGGTATGGGATACGCAGTATTTT. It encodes CASSLGVSGVWDTQYF.

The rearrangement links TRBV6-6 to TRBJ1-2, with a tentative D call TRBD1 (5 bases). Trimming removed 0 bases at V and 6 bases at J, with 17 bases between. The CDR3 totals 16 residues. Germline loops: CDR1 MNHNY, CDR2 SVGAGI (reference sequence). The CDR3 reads CASSYSKLAGGDGYTF. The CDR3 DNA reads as TGTGCCAGCAGTTACTCGAAGTTGGCGGGGGGGGATGGCTACACCTTC.

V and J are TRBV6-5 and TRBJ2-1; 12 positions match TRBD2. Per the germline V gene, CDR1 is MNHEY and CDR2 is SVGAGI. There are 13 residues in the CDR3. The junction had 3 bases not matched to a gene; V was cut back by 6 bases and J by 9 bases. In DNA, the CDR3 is TGTGCCAGCAGGACTAGCGGGGGAGGTGAGCAGTTCTTC. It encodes CASRTSGGGEQFF.

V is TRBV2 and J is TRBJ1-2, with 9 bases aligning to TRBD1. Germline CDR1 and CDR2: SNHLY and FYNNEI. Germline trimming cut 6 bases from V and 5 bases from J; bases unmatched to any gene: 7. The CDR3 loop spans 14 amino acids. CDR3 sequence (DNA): TGTGCCAGCAGGCCGAGGACAGGGGAGTATGGCTACACCTTC. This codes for CASRPRTGEYGYTF.

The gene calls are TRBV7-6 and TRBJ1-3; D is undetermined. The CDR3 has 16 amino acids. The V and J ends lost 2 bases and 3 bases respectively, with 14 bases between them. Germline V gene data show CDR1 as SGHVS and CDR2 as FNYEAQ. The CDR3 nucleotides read TGTGCCAGCAGCTTATTGGCGGGATCTGGTGGAAACACCATATATTTT. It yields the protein CASSLLAGSGGNTIYF.

CDR3 coding DNA: TGTGCCAGCAGTATACAGATGAGCAATCAGCCCCAGCATTTT. Amino acid sequence: CASSIQMSNQPQHF. The chain combines TRBV6-6 with TRBJ1-5; no clear D gene. Germline CDR1 is MNHNY and CDR2 is SVGAGI (reference sequence). V was shortened by 5 bases and J by 1 base, with 9 bases between the two germline ends. The CDR3 runs to 14 residues.

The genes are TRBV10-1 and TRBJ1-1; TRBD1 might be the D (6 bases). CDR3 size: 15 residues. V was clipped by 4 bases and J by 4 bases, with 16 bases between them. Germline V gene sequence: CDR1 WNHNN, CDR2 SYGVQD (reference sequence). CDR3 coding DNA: TGCGCCAGCAGTGGGAAGACAGGCACGATCACTGAAGCTTTCTTT. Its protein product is CASSGKTGTITEAFF.

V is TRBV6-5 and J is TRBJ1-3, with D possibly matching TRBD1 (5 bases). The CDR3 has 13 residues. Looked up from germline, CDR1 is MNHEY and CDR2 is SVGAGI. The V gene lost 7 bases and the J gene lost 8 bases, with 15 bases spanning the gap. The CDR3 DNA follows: TGTGCCAGCACCCCGCGATCGGGGGACACCATATATTTT. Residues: CASTPRSGDTIYF.

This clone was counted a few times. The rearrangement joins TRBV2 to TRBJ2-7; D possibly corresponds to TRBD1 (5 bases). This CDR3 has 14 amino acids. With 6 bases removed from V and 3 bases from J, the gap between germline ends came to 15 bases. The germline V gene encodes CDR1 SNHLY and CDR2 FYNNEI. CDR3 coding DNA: TGTGCCAGCAGCGATGACAGAGCCCTCTACGAGCAGTACTTC. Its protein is CASSDDRALYEQYF. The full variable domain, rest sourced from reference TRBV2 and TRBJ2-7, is EPEVTQTPSHQVTQMGQEVILRCVPISNHLYFYWYRQILGQKVEFLVSFYNNEISEKSEIFDDQFSVERPDGSNFTLKIRSTKLEDSAMYFCASSDDRALYEQYFGPGTRLTVT.

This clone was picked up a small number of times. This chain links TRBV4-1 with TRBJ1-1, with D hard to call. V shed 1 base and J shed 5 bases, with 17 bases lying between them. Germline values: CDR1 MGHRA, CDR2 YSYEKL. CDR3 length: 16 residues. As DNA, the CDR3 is TGCGCCAGCAGCCAAGTGAACCTTGTGTACACAACTGAAGCTTTCTTT. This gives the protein CASSQVNLVYTTEAFF.

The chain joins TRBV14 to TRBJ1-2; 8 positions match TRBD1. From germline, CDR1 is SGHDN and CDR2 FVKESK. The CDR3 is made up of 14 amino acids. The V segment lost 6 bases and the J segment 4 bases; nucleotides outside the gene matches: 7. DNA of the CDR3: TGTGCCAGCAGTCAGGGGGCGCGCACCTATGGCTACACCTTC. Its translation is CASSQGARTYGYTF.

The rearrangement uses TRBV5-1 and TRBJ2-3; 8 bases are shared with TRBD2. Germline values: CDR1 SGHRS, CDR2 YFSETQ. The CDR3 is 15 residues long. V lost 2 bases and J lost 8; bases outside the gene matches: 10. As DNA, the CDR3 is TGCGCCAGCAGCTTCCTGGGGACTAGTTCGGGTACGCAGTATTTT. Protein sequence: CASSFLGTSSGTQYF.

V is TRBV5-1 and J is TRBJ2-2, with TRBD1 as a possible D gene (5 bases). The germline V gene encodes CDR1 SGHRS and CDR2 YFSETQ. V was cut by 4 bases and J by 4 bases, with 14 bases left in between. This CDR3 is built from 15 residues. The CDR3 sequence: CASSRDSASTGELFF. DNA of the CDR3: TGCGCCAGCAGCCGTGACAGCGCTAGCACCGGGGAGCTGTTTTTT. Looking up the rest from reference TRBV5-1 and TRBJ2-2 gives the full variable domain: KAGVTQTPRYLIKTRGQQVTLSCSPISGHRSVSWYQQTPGQGLQFLFEYFSETQRNKGNFPGRFSGRQFSNSRSEMNVSTLELGDSALYLCASSRDSASTGELFFGEGSRLTVL.

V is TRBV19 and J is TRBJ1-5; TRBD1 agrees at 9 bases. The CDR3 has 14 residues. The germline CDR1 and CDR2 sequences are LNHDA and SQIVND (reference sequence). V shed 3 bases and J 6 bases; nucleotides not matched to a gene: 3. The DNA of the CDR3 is TGTGCCAGTAGTATGAACAGGGGGCCTCAGCCCCAGCATTTT. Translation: CASSMNRGPQPQHF.

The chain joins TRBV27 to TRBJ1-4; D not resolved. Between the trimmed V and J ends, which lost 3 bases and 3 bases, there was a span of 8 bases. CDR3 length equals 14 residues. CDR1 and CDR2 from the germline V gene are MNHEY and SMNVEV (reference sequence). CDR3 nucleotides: TGTGCCAGCAGTTTGTATGGAGCTAATGAAAAACTGTTTTTT. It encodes CASSLYGANEKLFF.

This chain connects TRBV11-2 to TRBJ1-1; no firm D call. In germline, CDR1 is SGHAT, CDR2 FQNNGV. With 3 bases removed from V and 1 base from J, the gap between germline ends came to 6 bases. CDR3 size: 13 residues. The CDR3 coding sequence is TGTGCCAGCAGCTTTGCAGAGAACACTGAAGCTTTCTTT. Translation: CASSFAENTEAFF.

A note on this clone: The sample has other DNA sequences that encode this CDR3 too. This CDR3 is CASSPPGLAYEQYF. The DNA of the CDR3 is TGTGCCAGCAGTCCTCCGGGACTCGCTTACGAGCAGTACTTC. This rearrangement joins TRBV28 to TRBJ2-7, with D maybe TRBD2 (6 bases). Per the germline V gene, CDR1 is MDHEN and CDR2 is SYDVKM. This CDR3 comprises 14 residues. V shed 5 bases and J shed 4 bases, with 15 bases lying between them.

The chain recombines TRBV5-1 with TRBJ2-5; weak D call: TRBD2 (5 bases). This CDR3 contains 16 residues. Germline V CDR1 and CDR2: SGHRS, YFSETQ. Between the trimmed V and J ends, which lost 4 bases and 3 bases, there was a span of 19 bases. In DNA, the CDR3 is TGCGCCAGCAGCCGTGATCCGGGATCACTAAAAGAGACCCAGTACTTC. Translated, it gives CASSRDPGSLKETQYF.

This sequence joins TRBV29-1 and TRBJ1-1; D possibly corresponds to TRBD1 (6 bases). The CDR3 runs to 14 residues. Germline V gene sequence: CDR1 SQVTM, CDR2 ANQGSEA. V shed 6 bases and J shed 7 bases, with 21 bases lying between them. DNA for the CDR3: TGCAGCGTGAACGGGGCAGGGGTGAGGGGTGAAGCTTTCTTT. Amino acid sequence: CSVNGAGVRGEAFF.

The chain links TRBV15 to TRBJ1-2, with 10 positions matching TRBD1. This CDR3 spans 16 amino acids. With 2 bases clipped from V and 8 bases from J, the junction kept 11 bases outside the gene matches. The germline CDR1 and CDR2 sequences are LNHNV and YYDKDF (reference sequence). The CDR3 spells CATSRTRGTGDSGYTF. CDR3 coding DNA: TGTGCCACCAGCAGAACTCGAGGGACAGGGGATTCCGGCTACACCTTC.